A single sample is the source of the 6 T cell receptor beta chains below, sequenced in a study of OX40 agonist ivuxolimab in advanced cancers. The assay was immunoSEQ multiplex PCR, and TCRdb's table has in-frame clones only and misses some. The table includes 35,000 to 45,000 clones, 80% to 90% detected once. Sample: CD4+ or CD8+ T cells sorted from blood, taken in a trial of the OX40 agonist ivuxolimab. These TCRs come from an adult with an advanced solid tumor such as melanoma, head and neck, liver or kidney cancer.

The chain has TRBV10-2 and TRBJ2-5; D unclear. The CDR3 spans 14 residues. The V end lost 1 base, the J end lost 4 bases, and 10 bases lay between the germline ends. Germline V lookup: CDR1 WSHSY, CDR2 SAAADI. The chain's CDR3 is CASSEFDRRETQYF. DNA for the CDR3: TGCGCCAGCAGTGAGTTTGATAGACGAGAGACCCAGTACTTC.

The chain is built from TRBV27 and TRBJ1-6; D is ambiguous. The V end was cut by 3 bases, the J end by 0 bases, with 6 bases between. Germline values: CDR1 MNHEY, CDR2 SMNVEV (reference sequence). The CDR3 length is 15 residues. This CDR3 reads CASSFIGSYNSPLHF. The DNA for the CDR3 is TGTGCCAGCAGTTTCATTGGCTCCTATAATTCACCCCTCCACTTT.

V and J are TRBV6-6 and TRBJ2-1; TRBD2 aligns across 8 bases. The CDR3 is 15 residues long. Trimming removed 10 bases from V and 8 bases from J; junction bases left unmatched: 16. Germline V gene data show CDR1 as MNHNY and CDR2 as SVGAGI (reference sequence). Written as DNA, the CDR3 is TGTGCCACCAGATGGACTAGCTCAAGGGATCATGAGCAGTTCTTC. Protein product: CATRWTSSRDHEQFF.

As for this clone: Other DNA variants within this sample encode the same CDR3. This chain connects TRBV30 to TRBJ1-4; D unclear. Trimming left V 4 bases short and J 9 bases short, with 18 bases between. The germline V gene encodes CDR1 GTSNPN and CDR2 SVGIG (reference sequence). The CDR3 sequence is 14 residues long. In DNA form, the CDR3 reads TGTGCCTGGACCAGCACCGTCAACAGTCAAAAACTGTTTTTT. The encoded protein is CAWTSTVNSQKLFF.

The V gene is TRBV9, the J gene TRBJ2-1; TRBD2 agrees at 10 bases. CDR3 length: 17 residues. The V gene's germline CDR1 is SGDLS and CDR2 YYNGEE. Unmatched junction bases numbered 10, after V lost 0 bases and J lost 7 bases. This CDR3 reads CASSVAVAGGPGNEQFF. The CDR3 DNA sequence: TGTGCCAGCAGCGTAGCTGTAGCGGGAGGCCCTGGGAATGAGCAGTTCTTC.

The rearrangement joins TRBV9 to TRBJ2-3; TRBD2 might be the D (6 bases). Deletions cut 1 base from V and 1 base from J, with 13 bases between. Per the germline V gene, CDR1 is SGDLS and CDR2 is YYNGEE. CDR3 length: 16 residues. The CDR3 loop reads CASSVSVGSGTDTQYF. CDR3 nucleotides: TGTGCCAGCAGCGTATCTGTCGGGAGTGGCACAGATACGCAGTATTTT.